The 12 T cell receptor beta chains below all came from one sample that was sequenced in a study of CXCR3-negative and CXCR3-positive naive CD8 T cells. UMI-labeled 5' RACE TRB cDNA libraries were prepared from the cells. Using the 5' RACE reads, TCRdb records one entry per CDR3 protein without DNA. The specimen's table records around 60,000 distinct CDR3 sequences. Antigen specificity for these receptors is unknown. Study-wide findings and caveats: CXCR3-positive naive cells had more hydrophobic TRB CDR3s than CXCR3-negative naive cells.

Material for sequencing was naive CXCR3+ CD8+ T cells from blood. As for subset: CD45RO-CCR7+CD27+CD95- naive CD8+ T cells expressing CXCR3 (TNR3+). The receptors derive from a human donor in good health. Some clones in this sample may be carry-over from other donors' samples.

The CDR3: CASRSGQGADFGTDTQYF. The rearrangement uses TRBV7-8 and TRBJ2-3; TCRdb reports TRBD1, a call that lacks DNA to check it against. The CDR3 loop spans 18 amino acids. Germline assignment: CDR1 SGHVS and CDR2 FQNEAQ.

The chain carries TRBV7-6 and TRBJ1-4; TCRdb proposes TRBD1, but this gene call is untestable without DNA. Germline-derived CDR1 and CDR2 are SGHVS and FNYEAQ. This CDR3 is built from 14 residues. The CDR3 region is CASSADRENEKLVF.

The V and J genes are TRBV6-4 and TRBJ2-2; the D gene TCRdb calls, TRBD2, cannot be checked with no DNA. This CDR3 spans 16 amino acids. The germline V gene has CDR1 MRHNA and CDR2 SNTAGT. This CDR3 reads CASSDSGTSNTGELFF.

The chain's CDR3 is CASSLGGTYEQYF. This chain links TRBV5-1 with TRBJ2-7; TCRdb proposes TRBD1, but this gene call is untestable without DNA. There are 13 residues in the CDR3. CDR1 SGHRS and CDR2 YFSETQ come from the germline V gene.

V is TRBV27 and J is TRBJ2-5; without DNA, the TCRdb call of TRBD2 cannot be checked. Germline values: CDR1 MNHEY, CDR2 SMNVEV (reference sequence). The CDR3 sequence is 14 residues long. The CDR3 loop reads CASRTVSRAETQYF.

The rearrangement links TRBV28 to TRBJ2-6. Germline V gene lookup returns CDR1 MDHEN and CDR2 SYDVKM. The CDR3 is 16 residues long. This CDR3 reads CASRDHGSSGANVLTF.

This chain connects TRBV19 to TRBJ2-1; with no DNA, the TCRdb D assignment of TRBD1 cannot be verified. CDR1 and CDR2 (germline): LNHDA, SQIVND (reference sequence). This CDR3 comprises 17 residues. CDR3 sequence: CARARHGSPVRYNEQFF.

V and J are TRBV12-3 or TRBV12-4 and TRBJ2-7. The CDR3 extends over 12 amino acids. CDR3 sequence reads: CASSLLGYEQYF.

The chain has TRBV6-5 and TRBJ2-7; as DNA is missing, the TRBD2 call by TCRdb cannot be tested. Germline values: CDR1 MNHEY, CDR2 SVGAGI. This CDR3 has 16 residues. CDR3 loop: CASSYSIGAGGYEQYF.

This chain uses TRBV29-1 with TRBJ2-7; the D call of TRBD1 rests on TCRdb alone, since no DNA is present to check it. This CDR3 is 14 amino acids long. The germline gives CDR1 SQVTM, CDR2 ANQGSEA. The chain's CDR3 is CSVEGGDVPYEQYF.

The J gene is TRBJ1-2, the V gene TRBV29-1. Per the germline V gene, CDR1 is SQVTM and CDR2 is ANQGSEA. The CDR3 is 12 residues long. CDR3 residues: CSVTHEPYGYTF.

The chain combines TRBV4-1 with TRBJ1-2. Germline V lookup: CDR1 MGHRA, CDR2 YSYEKL. The CDR3 contains 14 residues. The CDR3 here is CASSQDKRGYGYTF.